Shown below are 6 T cell receptor beta chains from a single sample sequenced in a study of CD8+CD57+ T cells in acquired aplastic anemia. Genomic DNA acted as the template from which TCR beta VDJ combination and CDR3 sequence profiling were carried out. TCRdb reprocessed the reads via MiXCR and lists one record per CDR3 protein. The table includes 150,000 to 200,000 distinct CDR3 sequences, around three fifths detected once. Sequenced material: sorted CD4+, CD8+, or CD8+CD57+ T cells (not recorded which) from PBMCs. These receptors originate from a human donor with severe aplastic anemia or a healthy control (not recorded which).

This clonotype came up many times. This chain joins TRBV9 and TRBJ2-1; D may be TRBD2 (5 bases). CDR1 is SGDLS and CDR2 is YYNGEE in the germline V gene. This CDR3 comprises 15 residues. Trimming pared 0 bases from V and 9 bases from J, leaving 16 bases between. Here the CDR3 reads CASSVVPGDYGEQFF. In DNA, the CDR3 is TGTGCCAGCAGCGTAGTGCCAGGCGACTACGGTGAGCAGTTCTTC.

The chain uses TRBV10-3 and TRBJ2-5; 9 positions match TRBD2. Germline CDR1 ENHRY, CDR2 SYGVKD. V shed 4 bases and J 3 bases; nucleotides not matched to a gene: 3. This CDR3 contains 14 residues. In DNA form, the CDR3 reads TGTGCCATCAGTGGGCGGGGGGGCGAAGAGACCCAGTACTTC. It translates to CAISGRGGEETQYF.

The table lists this clonotype with a few counts. The chain recombines TRBV2 with TRBJ1-2, with D tentatively TRBD1 (5 bases). Trimming took 2 bases from V and 6 from J, leaving 13 bases between them. This CDR3 is built from 14 residues. Germline CDR1 reads SNHLY; CDR2 reads FYNNEI. Written as DNA, the CDR3 is TGTGCCAGCAGTGAACTGGCAGGACAAGATGGCTACACCTTC. Translation: CASSELAGQDGYTF. The full variable domain, rest sourced from reference TRBV2 and TRBJ1-2, is EPEVTQTPSHQVTQMGQEVILRCVPISNHLYFYWYRQILGQKVEFLVSFYNNEISEKSEIFDDQFSVERPDGSNFTLKIRSTKLEDSAMYFCASSELAGQDGYTFGSGTRLTVV.

In the case of this clonotype: At one end the junction does not follow the germline gene, possibly because of a read error. J is TRBJ1-6 and V is TRBV19, with 7 bases that match TRBD1. Per the germline V gene, CDR1 is LNHDA and CDR2 is SQIVND (reference sequence). The CDR3 has 15 amino acids. The CDR3 DNA reads TGTGCCAGCAGTATCGGACAGGCGAATAATTCACCCCTCCACTTT. Residues: CASSIGQANNSPLHF.

As for this clonotype: At one end, the junction sequence differs from germline, possibly due to a read error. The rearrangement joins TRBV10-1 to TRBJ2-3; possibly TRBD2 for D (5 bases). The germline gives CDR1 WNHNN, CDR2 SYGVQD (reference sequence). CDR3 length: 14 residues. The CDR3: CASSGAAATDTQYF. CDR3 coding DNA: TGTGCCAGCAGTGGAGCGGCAGCCACAGATACGCAGTATTTT.

The rearrangement uses TRBV24-1 and TRBJ2-2, with 7 bases lining up with TRBD1. This CDR3 region has 14 residues. The ends lost 7 bases at V and 3 bases at J; junction bases unmatched: 4. Germline-derived CDR1 and CDR2 are KGHDR and SFDVKD. In DNA form, the CDR3 reads TGTGCCACCAGCATGGACAGGTACACCGGGGAGCTGTTTTTT. Translation gives CATSMDRYTGELFF.